This T cell receptor beta chain was documented in a study of control samples from healthy donors and cancer patients. Generated by immunoSEQ multiplex PCR, the TCRdb table keeps only in-frame clones and is missing some. The table shows 150,000 to 200,000 clones, with roughly 88% occurring only once. The CDR3 contains 13 residues. Germline CDR1 SGHRS, CDR2 YFSETQ. The J segment lost 8 bases and the V segment lost 3 bases, leaving 3 bases of the junction unmatched. This chain links TRBV5-1 with TRBJ1-3, with 9 positions matching TRBD1. Sequencing was performed on blood. The TCR originated in a woman in her 30s in good health. The DNA of the CDR3 is TGCGCCAGCAGCTGGGGACAGGGCGACACCATATATTTT. It codes for CASSWGQGDTIYF.